What follows is one T cell receptor beta chain and its context. This sample is part of a study of PD-L1 blockade in urothelial cancer. The overall study: Blood was tested 3 weeks (second dose) and 6 weeks into treatment.

Time point: peripheral blood 6 weeks after treatment start. This CDR3 is built from 16 residues. The V segment lost 0 bases and the J segment 1 base; nucleotides outside the gene matches: 5. Germline assignment: CDR1 SGHRS and CDR2 YFSETQ. TCRdb's copy holds only in-frame clones and misses some; the assay was immunoSEQ multiplex PCR. The sample has around 110,000 clones, 85% to 90% seen once. This TCR came from a man in his fifties or sixties with urothelial cancer. Sample: PBMCs, taken around atezolizumab (anti-PD-L1) treatment. The V gene is TRBV5-1, the J gene TRBJ1-1, with TRBD1 matching 8 bases. CDR3 sequence (DNA): TGCGCCAGCAGCTTGGGGCAGGGGGCTAGGAACACTGAAGCTTTCTTT. Translating it yields CASSLGQGARNTEAFF.